The rows below give T cell receptor beta chains drawn from one sample of a study of PD-1 blockade in mismatch repair-deficient tumors. TCRdb keeps only in-frame clones here, not all; method: immunoSEQ multiplex PCR. The sample has approximately 63,000 clones, 70% to 90% seen once. Here the sequenced sample was peripheral blood, taken 52 weeks after starting pembrolizumab. Every receptor here comes from an adult with mismatch repair-deficient cancer. Each CDR3 is given with its conserved first and last residue. Fields, in order: CDR3 length, clone size, V gene, D gene, J gene, CDR3 DNA, CDR3 protein. D genes are given only for firm matches. Size is stated for part of the rows, as once, few or many counts, or as a class when the clone is expanded.

CDR3 length: 14
clone size: NA
V gene: TRBV5-1
D gene: TRBD1
J gene: TRBJ1-4
CDR3 DNA: TGCGCCAGCAGCTTGGGGACAGGGTCGGAAAAACTGTTTTTT
CDR3 protein: CASSLGTGSEKLFF

CDR3 length: 15
clone size: NA
V gene: TRBV6-5
D gene: NA
J gene: TRBJ2-7
CDR3 DNA: TGTGCCAGCAGTTTAACCCCCGGCAGCTCCTACGAGCAGTACTTC
CDR3 protein: CASSLTPGSSYEQYF

CDR3 length: 15
clone size: NA
V gene: TRBV6-5
D gene: NA
J gene: TRBJ2-1
CDR3 DNA: TGTGCCAGCAGTTACAACGGGGCCGGTCTCAATGAGCAGTTCTTC
CDR3 protein: CASSYNGAGLNEQFF

CDR3 length: 14
clone size: NA
V gene: TRBV28
D gene: NA
J gene: TRBJ1-5
CDR3 DNA: TGTGCCAGCAGCTCGGACAGTCCTAATCAGCCCCAGCATTTT
CDR3 protein: CASSSDSPNQPQHF

CDR3 length: 17
clone size: NA
V gene: TRBV7-9
D gene: NA
J gene: TRBJ1-3
CDR3 DNA: TGTGCCAGCAGCTTAAGAGTGACTACGGCTGTTGGAAACACCATATATTTT
CDR3 protein: CASSLRVTTAVGNTIYF

CDR3 length: 17
clone size: once
V gene: TRBV7-8
D gene: TRBD1
J gene: TRBJ2-1
CDR3 DNA: TGCGCCAGCAGCCAAGGCGCAGGGAAGGGGGCATACAATGAGCAGTTCTTC
CDR3 protein: CASSQGAGKGAYNEQFF

CDR3 length: 15
clone size: NA
V gene: TRBV19
D gene: TRBD2
J gene: TRBJ2-7
CDR3 DNA: TGTGCCAGTAGCCACCGGGGGGGCGGTACCTACGAGCAGTACTTC
CDR3 protein: CASSHRGGGTYEQYF

CDR3 length: 14
clone size: NA
V gene: TRBV28
D gene: TRBD1
J gene: TRBJ2-7
CDR3 DNA: TGTGCCAGCAGTGCCGGGACAGGGCTTCACGAGCAGTACTTC
CDR3 protein: CASSAGTGLHEQYF

CDR3 length: 13
clone size: few
V gene: TRBV6-8
D gene: TRBD1
J gene: TRBJ1-1
CDR3 DNA: TGTGCCAGCAGTTACTCCCCGGACAGGGGAGCTTTCTTT
CDR3 protein: CASSYSPDRGAFF

CDR3 length: 14
clone size: NA
V gene: TRBV11-2
D gene: NA
J gene: TRBJ2-7
CDR3 DNA: TGTGCCAGCAGCTGGCAGGGCCCGACCTACGAGCAGTACTTC
CDR3 protein: CASSWQGPTYEQYF

CDR3 length: 19
clone size: NA
V gene: TRBV11-2
D gene: TRBD2
J gene: TRBJ2-5
CDR3 DNA: TGTGCCAGCAGCTTAGATCGTTCGGGGGGGCGGCTAAACCAAGAGACCCAGTACTTC
CDR3 protein: CASSLDRSGGRLNQETQYF

CDR3 length: 16
clone size: NA
V gene: TRBV4-1
D gene: NA
J gene: TRBJ2-7
CDR3 DNA: TGCGCCAGCAGCCAAGCCTTAGAGGGCCTAAGCTACGAGCAGTACTTC
CDR3 protein: CASSQALEGLSYEQYF

CDR3 length: 16
clone size: NA
V gene: TRBV10-2
D gene: NA
J gene: TRBJ1-5
CDR3 DNA: TGCGCCAGCAGTGGGAGTTTGGGCAGGAGCAATCAGCCCCAGCATTTT
CDR3 protein: CASSGSLGRSNQPQHF

CDR3 length: 16
clone size: once
V gene: TRBV4-1
D gene: TRBD2
J gene: TRBJ2-2
CDR3 DNA: TGCGCCAGCAGCTTCCGGACTAGAAGGGTTGCCGGGGAGCTGTTTTTT
CDR3 protein: CASSFRTRRVAGELFF

CDR3 length: 14
clone size: NA
V gene: TRBV13
D gene: NA
J gene: TRBJ2-1
CDR3 DNA: TGTGCCAGCAGCTTAGGGCGCGGGTACAATGAGCAGTTCTTC
CDR3 protein: CASSLGRGYNEQFF

CDR3 length: 13
clone size: NA
V gene: TRBV5-6
D gene: NA
J gene: TRBJ1-2
CDR3 DNA: TGTGCCAGCAGCTTGGGATCTAACTATGGCTACACCTTC
CDR3 protein: CASSLGSNYGYTF

CDR3 length: 14
clone size: NA
V gene: TRBV2
D gene: NA
J gene: TRBJ1-2
CDR3 DNA: TGTGCCAGCAGTGCGGTTGTCGCTAACTATGGCTACACCTTC
CDR3 protein: CASSAVVANYGYTF

CDR3 length: 13
clone size: NA
V gene: TRBV30
D gene: NA
J gene: TRBJ1-5
CDR3 DNA: TGTGCCTGGAGTTTGGGGGGCGGACAGCCCCAGCATTTT
CDR3 protein: CAWSLGGGQPQHF

CDR3 length: 16
clone size: NA
V gene: TRBV11-2
D gene: NA
J gene: TRBJ2-5
CDR3 DNA: TGTGCCAGCAGCTTAGGGAGGGGCTGGGGCCAAGAGACCCAGTACTTC
CDR3 protein: CASSLGRGWGQETQYF

CDR3 length: 15
clone size: NA
V gene: TRBV28
D gene: NA
J gene: TRBJ2-5
CDR3 DNA: TGTGCCAGCAGTCTCCGGACTTCAGGAGGAGAGACCCAGTACTTC
CDR3 protein: CASSLRTSGGETQYF

CDR3 length: 12
clone size: NA
V gene: TRBV19
D gene: NA
J gene: TRBJ2-1
CDR3 DNA: TGTGCCAGTAGGGACACCGGGACAGAGCAGTTCTTC
CDR3 protein: CASRDTGTEQFF

CDR3 length: 14
clone size: NA
V gene: TRBV15
D gene: TRBD2
J gene: TRBJ2-1
CDR3 DNA: TGTGCCACCATCGGGAGCGGGAGGCCCAATGAGCAGTTCTTC
CDR3 protein: CATIGSGRPNEQFF

CDR3 length: 16
clone size: NA
V gene: TRBV18
D gene: TRBD1
J gene: TRBJ2-5
CDR3 DNA: TGTGCCAGCTCACCACCCGGGACAGGGACCCAAGAGACCCAGTACTTC
CDR3 protein: CASSPPGTGTQETQYF

CDR3 length: 11
clone size: NA
V gene: TRBV28
D gene: NA
J gene: TRBJ2-7
CDR3 DNA: TGTGCCAGCAGTTCAGGGCGCGAGCAGTACTTC
CDR3 protein: CASSSGREQYF

CDR3 length: 13
clone size: NA
V gene: TRBV6-1
D gene: NA
J gene: TRBJ1-3
CDR3 DNA: TGTGCCAGCGCCACGGGGGGCAGAAACACCATATATTTT
CDR3 protein: CASATGGRNTIYF

CDR3 length: 16
clone size: NA
V gene: TRBV4-1
D gene: TRBD2
J gene: TRBJ2-7
CDR3 DNA: TGCGCCAGCAGCCAAGAGTTGCCCAGCGGGAGTTACGAGCAGTACTTC
CDR3 protein: CASSQELPSGSYEQYF

CDR3 length: 12
clone size: NA
V gene: TRBV30
D gene: NA
J gene: TRBJ2-7
CDR3 DNA: TGTGCCTGGAGTGTAGGGCCCTACGAGCAGTACTTC
CDR3 protein: CAWSVGPYEQYF

CDR3 length: 12
clone size: NA
V gene: TRBV29-1
D gene: NA
J gene: TRBJ1-2
CDR3 DNA: TGCAGCGTTGGCGGAGGGGCCTGGGGCTACACCTTC
CDR3 protein: CSVGGGAWGYTF

CDR3 length: 14
clone size: few
V gene: TRBV19
D gene: TRBD1
J gene: TRBJ2-1
CDR3 DNA: TGTGCCAGTAGGTCCGGGACAGGGGGTGGAGAGCAGTTCTTC
CDR3 protein: CASRSGTGGGEQFF

CDR3 length: 15
clone size: once
V gene: TRBV5-6
D gene: TRBD1
J gene: TRBJ2-1
CDR3 DNA: TGTGCCAGCAGCTCAGGACAGGACTCCTACAATGAGCAGTTCTTC
CDR3 protein: CASSSGQDSYNEQFF

CDR3 length: 16
clone size: NA
V gene: TRBV4-1
D gene: TRBD1
J gene: TRBJ2-3
CDR3 DNA: TGCGCCAGCAGCCAACTAAGGGGGCGAAGCACAGATACGCAGTATTTT
CDR3 protein: CASSQLRGRSTDTQYF

CDR3 length: 14
clone size: NA
V gene: TRBV5-1
D gene: NA
J gene: TRBJ2-7
CDR3 DNA: TGCGCCAGCAGCTTGGTGAGCGGGCCCTACGAGCAGTACTTC
CDR3 protein: CASSLVSGPYEQYF

CDR3 length: 17
clone size: NA
V gene: TRBV9
D gene: TRBD2
J gene: TRBJ2-3
CDR3 DNA: TGTGCCAGCAGCGCCCCTGTCGAGCGGGAGGGCCCCGATACGCAGTATTTT
CDR3 protein: CASSAPVEREGPDTQYF

CDR3 length: 15
clone size: NA
V gene: TRBV10-1
D gene: NA
J gene: TRBJ2-5
CDR3 DNA: TGCGCCAGCAGTAAGGGGCCGCCGTACCAAGAGACCCAGTACTTC
CDR3 protein: CASSKGPPYQETQYF

CDR3 length: 13
clone size: NA
V gene: TRBV28
D gene: TRBD1
J gene: TRBJ2-7
CDR3 DNA: TGTGCCAGCAGACGAGGGACAGCTTACGAGCAGTACTTC
CDR3 protein: CASRRGTAYEQYF